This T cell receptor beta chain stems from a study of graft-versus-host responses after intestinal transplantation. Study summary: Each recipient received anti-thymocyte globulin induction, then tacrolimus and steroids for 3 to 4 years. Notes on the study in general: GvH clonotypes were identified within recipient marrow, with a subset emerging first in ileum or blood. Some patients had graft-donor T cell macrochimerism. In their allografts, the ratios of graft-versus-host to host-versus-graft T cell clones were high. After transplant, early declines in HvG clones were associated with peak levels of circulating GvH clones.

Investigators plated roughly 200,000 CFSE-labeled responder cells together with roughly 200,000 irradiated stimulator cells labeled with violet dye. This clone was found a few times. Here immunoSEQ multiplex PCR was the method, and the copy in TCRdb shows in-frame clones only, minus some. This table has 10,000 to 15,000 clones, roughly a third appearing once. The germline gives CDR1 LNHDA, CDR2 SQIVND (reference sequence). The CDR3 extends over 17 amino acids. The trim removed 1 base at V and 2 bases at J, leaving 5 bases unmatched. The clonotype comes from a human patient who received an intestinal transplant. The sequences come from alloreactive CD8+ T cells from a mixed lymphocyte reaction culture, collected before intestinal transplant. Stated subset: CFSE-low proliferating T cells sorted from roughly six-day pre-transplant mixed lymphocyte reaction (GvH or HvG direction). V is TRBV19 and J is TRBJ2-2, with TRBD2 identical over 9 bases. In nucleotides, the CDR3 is TGTGCCAGTAGTATAGTAGGGACTAGCAGTAACACCGGGGAGCTGTTTTTT. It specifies CASSIVGTSSNTGELFF.